The 15 T cell receptor beta chains given below trace back to one sample, sequenced in a study of T cell responses to AZD1222 COVID-19 vaccine. The protocol was immunoSEQ multiplex PCR, while the TCRdb copy is restricted to in-frame clones and leaves out a portion. The data show over 85,000 clones, with 88% seen just once and roughly 15% held by the top ten. The sequencing here drew on peripheral blood, taken 28 days after the second AZD1222 dose. Every receptor here comes from an adult who received the AZD1222 COVID-19 vaccine.

The chain has TRBV6-5 and TRBJ1-2; TRBD1 might be the D (6 bases). Germline CDR1 and CDR2: MNHEY and SVGAGI. V was trimmed by 7 bases and J by 0 bases, leaving 12 bases between them. The CDR3 runs 14 residues. The CDR3 nucleotides are TGTGCCAGCATGAGGGGGGATCCTAACTATGGCTACACCTTC. This codes for CASMRGDPNYGYTF.

The rearrangement joins TRBV6-5 to TRBJ2-7; 7 bases are a match to TRBD2. V dropped 2 bases and J dropped 1; count of bases not matched to a gene: 5. The CDR3 is 15 amino acids. Germline V gene lookup returns CDR1 MNHEY and CDR2 SVGAGI. CDR3 sequence: CASSYAASGSYEQYF. The DNA for the CDR3 is TGTGCCAGCAGTTACGCGGCTAGCGGATCCTACGAGCAGTACTTC.

This clone has only one observation. The gene calls are TRBV5-1 and TRBJ1-3, with TRBD1 as a possible D gene (5 bases). The CDR3 sequence is 14 residues long. Germline V lookup: CDR1 SGHRS, CDR2 YFSETQ. Trimming removed 0 bases at V and 4 bases at J, with 8 bases between. CDR3 bases: TGCGCCAGCAGCTTGGATTCAGGGGGAAACACCATATATTTT. Amino acids: CASSLDSGGNTIYF.

This chain uses TRBV4-1 with TRBJ1-2; 8 bases agree with TRBD1. Trimming cost V 2 bases and J 3 bases; bases outside gene matches: 2. The CDR3 is made up of 14 amino acids. Germline CDR1 reads MGHRA; CDR2 reads YSYEKL. The CDR3 bases are TGCGCCAGCAGCCAACTACAGGGGGACTATGGCTACACCTTC. Amino acids: CASSQLQGDYGYTF.

This sequence joins TRBV10-2 and TRBJ2-7; the D call may be TRBD1 or TRBD2 (5 bases each). This CDR3 is built from 13 residues. Trimming pared 0 bases from V and 5 bases from J, leaving 8 bases between. Germline lookup yields CDR1 WSHSY and CDR2 SAAADI. The CDR3 is CASSESGGHEQYF. DNA of the CDR3: TGCGCCAGCAGTGAGTCTGGGGGACACGAGCAGTACTTC.

This clone was counted many times. V and J are TRBV18 and TRBJ2-2; no clear D gene. The CDR3 spans 12 residues. Germline loops: CDR1 KGHSH, CDR2 LQKENI. The V gene lost 1 base and the J gene lost 6 bases, with 3 bases spanning the gap. Here the CDR3 reads CASSPLPGELFF. The CDR3 DNA follows: TGTGCCAGCTCACCACTTCCCGGGGAGCTGTTTTTT.

This chain joins TRBV19 and TRBJ1-1, with no clear D. The CDR3 runs 17 residues. Trimming removed 2 bases from V and 0 bases from J, with 16 bases in between. From germline, CDR1 is LNHDA and CDR2 SQIVND (reference sequence). DNA of the CDR3: TGTGCCAGTAGTATATTGCGAGGGAAGGGAATGAACACTGAAGCTTTCTTT. Protein sequence: CASSILRGKGMNTEAFF.

This rearrangement joins TRBV27 to TRBJ2-3, with 9 bases matching TRBD2. The CDR3 covers 16 residues. The V gene's germline CDR1 is MNHEY and CDR2 SMNVEV (reference sequence). With V trimmed by 2 bases and J by 5 bases, 8 bases remained unmatched. The CDR3 region is CASSLRAGGPGDTQYF. Written as DNA, the CDR3 is TGTGCCAGCAGTTTACGTGCGGGAGGGCCGGGAGATACGCAGTATTTT.

CDR3 DNA: TGTGCCAGCAGCTTAGTAATTTCAGCGGGAGGCCGCACAGATACGCAGTATTTT. Translated, it gives CASSLVISAGGRTDTQYF. This sequence joins TRBV11-2 and TRBJ2-3; 9 bases map to TRBD2. V gave up 1 base and J gave up 1 base; unmatched junction bases: 9. Looked up from germline, CDR1 is SGHAT and CDR2 is FQNNGV. CDR3 length equals 18 residues.

The CDR3 here is CASSPQGAIEETQYF. The CDR3 coding sequence is TGTGCCAGCAGCCCACAGGGGGCGATTGAGGAGACCCAGTACTTC. This chain connects TRBV9 to TRBJ2-5; TRBD1 matches 9 bases. The V gene's germline CDR1 is SGDLS and CDR2 YYNGEE. The V gene end was trimmed by 4 bases and the J gene end by 5 bases; junction bases not matched to a gene: 9. The length of the CDR3 is 15 residues.

The chain recombines TRBV4-1 with TRBJ2-4; the D gene is possibly TRBD2 (6 bases). The germline V and J ends were trimmed by 2 bases and 2 bases, with 13 bases remaining between them. The V gene's germline CDR1 is MGHRA and CDR2 YSYEKL. The length of the CDR3 is 16 residues. CDR3 bases: TGCGCCAGCAGCCAACAACTCGGGACTTCCAAAAACATTCAGTACTTC. Translating gives CASSQQLGTSKNIQYF.

V is TRBV5-4 and J is TRBJ2-3, with 8 bases aligning to TRBD2. Trimming took 7 bases from V and 2 from J; bases not matched to a gene: 6. The length of the CDR3 is 14 residues. Germline V gene data show CDR1 as SGHNT and CDR2 as YYREEE (reference sequence). The CDR3 reads CASGASGFTDTQYF. The CDR3 nucleotides read TGTGCCAGCGGGGCTAGCGGGTTCACAGATACGCAGTATTTT.

J is TRBJ2-7 and V is TRBV6-5; 9 nucleotides line up with TRBD2. Germline lookup yields CDR1 MNHEY and CDR2 SVGAGI. CDR3 length: 14 residues. The J segment lost 2 bases and the V segment lost 2 bases, leaving 1 base of the junction unmatched. DNA for the CDR3: TGTGCCAGCAGTTACCAGCGGGGGGCCTACGAGCAGTACTTC. It encodes CASSYQRGAYEQYF.

The chain is built from TRBV6-5 and TRBJ2-2; TRBD1 agrees at 9 bases. The CDR3 length is 12 residues. The germline gives CDR1 MNHEY, CDR2 SVGAGI. V lost 8 bases and J lost 8; bases outside the gene matches: 3. In DNA, the CDR3 is TGTGCCAGCGGGACAGGGAGGGGGGAGCTGTTTTTT. Residues: CASGTGRGELFF.

The J gene is TRBJ1-2, the V gene TRBV19; the match to TRBD1 covers 8 bases. Germline V gives CDR1 LNHDA, CDR2 SQIVND (reference sequence). CDR3 length: 13 amino acids. V lost 3 bases to trimming and J lost 6 bases; unmatched junction nucleotides: 3. This chain's CDR3 is CASSMDRENGYTF. For the CDR3, the DNA is TGTGCCAGTAGTATGGACAGGGAGAATGGCTACACCTTC.